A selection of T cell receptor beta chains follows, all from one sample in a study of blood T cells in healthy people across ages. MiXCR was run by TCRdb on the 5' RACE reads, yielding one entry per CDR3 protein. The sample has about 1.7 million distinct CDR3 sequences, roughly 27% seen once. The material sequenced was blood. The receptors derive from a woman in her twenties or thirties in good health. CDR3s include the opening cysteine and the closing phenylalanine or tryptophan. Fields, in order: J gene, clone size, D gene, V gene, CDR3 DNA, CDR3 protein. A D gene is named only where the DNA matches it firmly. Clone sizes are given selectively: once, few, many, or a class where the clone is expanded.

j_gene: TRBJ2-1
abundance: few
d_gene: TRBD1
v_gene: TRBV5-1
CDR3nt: TGCGCCAGCAGCCCGGGACAGGGGGCGCTTGATGAGCAGTTCTTC
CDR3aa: CASSPGQGALDEQFF

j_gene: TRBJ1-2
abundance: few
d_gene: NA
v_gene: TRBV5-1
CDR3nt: TGCGCCAGCAGCTTGTCGGGCGCGCAAGGCTACACCTTC
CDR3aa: CASSLSGAQGYTF

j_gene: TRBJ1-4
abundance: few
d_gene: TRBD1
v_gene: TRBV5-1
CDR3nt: TGCGCCAGCAGCAGTAAACCGGGACAGGGGTTTGAAAAACTGTTTTTT
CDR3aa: CASSSKPGQGFEKLFF

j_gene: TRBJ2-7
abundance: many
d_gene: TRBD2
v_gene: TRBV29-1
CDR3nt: TGCAGCGTTGAAGAGCGGGGGGCCTCCTACGAGCAGTACTTC
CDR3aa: CSVEERGASYEQYF

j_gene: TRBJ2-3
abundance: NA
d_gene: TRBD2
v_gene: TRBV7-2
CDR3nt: TGTGCCAGCAGCTCACTAGCGGTGATCACAGATACGCAGTATTTT
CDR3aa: CASSSLAVITDTQYF

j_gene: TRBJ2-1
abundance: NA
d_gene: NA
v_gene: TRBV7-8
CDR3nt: TGTGCCAGCAGGGGGTACGGGACTTACTCCTACAATGAGCAGTTCTTC
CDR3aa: CASRGYGTYSYNEQFF

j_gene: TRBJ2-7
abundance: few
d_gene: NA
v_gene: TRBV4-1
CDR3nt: TGCGCCAGCAGCCAAGATGAGGGTGCCTACGAGCAGTACTTC
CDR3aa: CASSQDEGAYEQYF

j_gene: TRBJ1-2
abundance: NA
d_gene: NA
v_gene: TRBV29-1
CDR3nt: TGCAGCGTTGATAATGCGGGGGGCCGGGGCTACACCTTC
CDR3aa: CSVDNAGGRGYTF

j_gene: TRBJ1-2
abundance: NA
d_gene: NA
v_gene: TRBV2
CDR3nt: TGTGCCAGCAGTGTAGAAAGATATGGCTACACCTTC
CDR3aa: CASSVERYGYTF

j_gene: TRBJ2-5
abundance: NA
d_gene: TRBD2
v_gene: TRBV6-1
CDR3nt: TGTGCCAGCAGTGCCCTGGTGGGACTAGGCGACGAGACCCAGTACTTC
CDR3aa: CASSALVGLGDETQYF

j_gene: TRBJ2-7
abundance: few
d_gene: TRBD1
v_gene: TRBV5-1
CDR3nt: TGCGCCAGCAGCTTGGGTTCCGACAGGGCGGCCTACGAGCAGTACTTC
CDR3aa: CASSLGSDRAAYEQYF

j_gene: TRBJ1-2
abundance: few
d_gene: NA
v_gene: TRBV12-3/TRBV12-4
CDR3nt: TGTGCCAGCAGTCCTCTTGGGAGGGTGGAACTCGATGGCTACACCTTC
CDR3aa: CASSPLGRVELDGYTF

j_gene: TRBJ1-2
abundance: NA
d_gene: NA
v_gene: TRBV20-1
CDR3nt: TGCAGTGCCCCCGGGGATGGCCATGGCTACACCTTC
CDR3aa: CSAPGDGHGYTF

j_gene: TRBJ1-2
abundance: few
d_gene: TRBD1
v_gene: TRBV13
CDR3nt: TGTGCCAGCAGCACGGGACAGGGACTCTATGGCTACACCTTC
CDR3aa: CASSTGQGLYGYTF

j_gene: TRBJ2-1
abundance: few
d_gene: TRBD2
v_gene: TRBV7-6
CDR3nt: TGTGCCAGCAGCCCGTTGACTAGCGGGAGGGACCGCGATGAGCAGTTCTTC
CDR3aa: CASSPLTSGRDRDEQFF

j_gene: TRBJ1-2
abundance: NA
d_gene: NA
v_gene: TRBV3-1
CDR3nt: TGTGCCAGCAGCCAAAGTAGGGCGAGCTATGGCTACACCTTC
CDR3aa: CASSQSRASYGYTF

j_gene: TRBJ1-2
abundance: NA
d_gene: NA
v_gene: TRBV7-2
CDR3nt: TGTGCCAGCAGCTTAAATGGGCCCGTGGGCAACTATGGCTACACCTTC
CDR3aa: CASSLNGPVGNYGYTF

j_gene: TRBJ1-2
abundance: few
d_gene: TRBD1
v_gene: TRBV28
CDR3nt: TGTGCCAGCAGTCCGGACAGGAGTGCCTATGGCTACACCTTC
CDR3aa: CASSPDRSAYGYTF

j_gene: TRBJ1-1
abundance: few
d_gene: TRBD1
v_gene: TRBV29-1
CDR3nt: TGCAGCCTTAAACAAACCGGGACAGGGGATGGCACTGAAGCTTTCTTT
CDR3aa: CSLKQTGTGDGTEAFF

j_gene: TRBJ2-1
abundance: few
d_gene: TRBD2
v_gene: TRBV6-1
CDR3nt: TGTGCCAGCAGTGACCCCGGGACTAGCGGCCACAATGAGCAGTTCTTC
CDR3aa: CASSDPGTSGHNEQFF

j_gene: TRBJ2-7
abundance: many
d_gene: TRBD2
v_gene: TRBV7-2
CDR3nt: TGTGCCAGCAGCCCCCAAGCGGGAGCTAGCTACGAGCAGTACTTC
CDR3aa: CASSPQAGASYEQYF

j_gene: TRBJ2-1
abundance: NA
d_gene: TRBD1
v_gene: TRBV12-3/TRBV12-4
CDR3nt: TGTGCCAGCATCATGGGACAGGGGGTCAACAATGAGCAGTTCTTC
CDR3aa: CASIMGQGVNNEQFF

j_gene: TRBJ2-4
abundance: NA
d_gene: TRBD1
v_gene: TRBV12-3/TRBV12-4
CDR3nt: TGTGCCAGCAGTTTCCCCACCGCCGGGCGGGACAGGGTGGATCGAAACATTCAGTACTTC
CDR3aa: CASSFPTAGRDRVDRNIQYF